This T cell receptor (beta chain) was sequenced during a study of radiation and T cells in renal cell carcinoma. Germline values: CDR1 SEHNR, CDR2 FQNEAQ (reference sequence). V was clipped by 6 bases and J by 0 bases, with 18 bases between them. CDR3 length: 17 residues. This clone has just a few counts. As yet, its antigen is unknown. The time point here: blood 4 weeks post-SBRT, at nephrectomy. The treatment is: 15 Gy SBRT to primary tumor, nephrectomy 4 weeks later. Study outcomes and limitations: Top tumor clonotypes rose in blood 2 weeks post-radiation, then contracted.

The method was immunoSEQ multiplex PCR; TCRdb's version includes in-frame clones alone and lacks a portion of them. Among about 90,000 clones listed, 84% were seen once. The sequence came from a man between 60 and 75 years old with renal cell carcinoma. The chain is built from TRBV7-9 and TRBJ2-1, with a weak D call TRBD2 (6 bases). The sequencing here drew on blood, taken from a patient whose treatment included radiotherapy and nephrectomy. The CDR3 loop is CASRKRGGESSYNEQFF. The CDR3, as DNA: TGTGCCAGCAGAAAGAGAGGCGGGGAAAGCTCCTACAATGAGCAGTTCTTC. Looking up the rest from reference TRBV7-9 and TRBJ2-1 gives the full variable domain: DTGVSQNPRHKITKRGQNVTFRCDPISEHNRLYWYRQTLGQGPEFLTYFQNEAQLEKSRLLSDRFSAERPKGSFSTLEIQRTEQGDSAMYLCASRKRGGESSYNEQFFGPGTRLTVL.